This TCR beta chain was captured in a study of OX40 agonist ivuxolimab in advanced cancers. Study-level information: Partial response was recorded in three patients: one hepatocellular carcinoma and two cutaneous melanoma cases. Study conclusions and caveats: Some of the nonresponding patients also showed low levels of normalized T-cell clonal expansion.

Here immunoSEQ multiplex PCR was the method, and the copy in TCRdb shows in-frame clones only, minus some. The repertoire holds tens of thousands of clones, with roughly 80% as singletons. As to this clone: As yet, its antigen is unknown.

Trimming stripped 6 bases from V and 0 bases from J, with 3 bases between. The CDR3 spans 12 residues. The germline V gene has CDR1 SNHLY and CDR2 FYNNEI. The gene calls are TRBV2 and TRBJ1-3; no firm D call. The source is an adult with an advanced solid tumor such as melanoma, head and neck, liver or kidney cancer. Sequences were derived from CD4+ or CD8+ T cells sorted from blood, sampled in a trial of the OX40 agonist ivuxolimab. The CDR3 DNA reads TGTGCCAGCAGCTACTCTGGAAACACCATATATTTT. Protein: CASSYSGNTIYF.